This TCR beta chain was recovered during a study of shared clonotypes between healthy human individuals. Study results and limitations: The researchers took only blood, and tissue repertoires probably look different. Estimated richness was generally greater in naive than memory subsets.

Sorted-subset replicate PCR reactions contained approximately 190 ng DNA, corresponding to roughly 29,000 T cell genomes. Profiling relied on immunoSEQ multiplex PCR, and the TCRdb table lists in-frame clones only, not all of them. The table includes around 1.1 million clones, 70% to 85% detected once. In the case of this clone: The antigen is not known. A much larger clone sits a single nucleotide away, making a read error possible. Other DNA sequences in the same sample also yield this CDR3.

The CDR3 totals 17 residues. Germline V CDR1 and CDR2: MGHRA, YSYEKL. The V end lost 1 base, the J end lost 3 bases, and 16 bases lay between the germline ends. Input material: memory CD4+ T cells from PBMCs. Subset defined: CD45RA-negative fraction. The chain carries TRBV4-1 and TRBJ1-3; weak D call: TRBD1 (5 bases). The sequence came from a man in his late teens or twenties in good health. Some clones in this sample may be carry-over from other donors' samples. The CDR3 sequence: CASSQVGQGLFGNTIYF. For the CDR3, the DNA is TGCGCCAGCAGCCAAGTCGGGCAGGGCCTTTTTGGAAACACCATATATTTT.